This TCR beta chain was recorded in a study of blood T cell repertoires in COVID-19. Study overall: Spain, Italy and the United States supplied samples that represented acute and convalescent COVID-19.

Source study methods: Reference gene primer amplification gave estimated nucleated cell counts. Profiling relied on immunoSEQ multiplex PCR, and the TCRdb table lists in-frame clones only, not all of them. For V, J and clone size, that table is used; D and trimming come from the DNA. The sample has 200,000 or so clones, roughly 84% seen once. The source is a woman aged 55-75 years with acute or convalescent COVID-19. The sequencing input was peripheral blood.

The CDR3 protein is CASSRPLGGYTF. CDR3 DNA: TGTGCCAGCAGTCGACCCTTGGGCGGCTACACCTTC. The chain recombines TRBV6-2 or TRBV6-3 with TRBJ1-2; D uncertain. Germline V gene data show CDR1 as MNHEY and CDR2 as SVGEGT. Between the trimmed V and J ends, which lost 5 bases and 8 bases, there was a span of 12 bases. The CDR3 runs 12 residues.